A selection of T cell receptor beta chains follows, all from one sample in a study of blood T cell repertoires in COVID-19. Sequenced by immunoSEQ multiplex PCR; TCRdb stores in-frame clones only, minus some. Here the sample spans about 110,000 clones, 87% being singletons. The sequenced sample was peripheral blood. These receptors originate from a human donor in a cohort sampled during active COVID-19. Both conserved end residues are part of each CDR3. The order of the fields is V gene, D gene, J gene, clone size, CDR3 protein, CDR3 DNA. A D gene is named only where the DNA matches it firmly. Only part of the rows carry a size: once, few, many, or a class if the clone is expanded.

TRBV15	TRBD1	TRBJ2-4	once	CATSRGGTGEIRNIQYF	TGTGCCACCAGCAGAGGGGGGACAGGGGAAATTCGGAACATTCAGTACTTC
TRBV7-6	NA	TRBJ2-5	once	CASSLFQGPEETQYF	TGTGCCAGCAGCTTATTCCAGGGGCCTGAGGAGACCCAGTACTTC
TRBV10-2	TRBD2	TRBJ2-2	NA	CAAQQALLAATNTGELFF	TGCGCCGCACAACAGGCATTACTAGCGGCGACGAACACCGGGGAGCTGTTTTTT
TRBV20-1	NA	TRBJ1-1	NA	CSAAMNTEAFF	TGCAGTGCGGCAATGAACACTGAAGCTTTCTTT
TRBV4-3	NA	TRBJ1-4	once	CASSQADATNEKLFF	TGCGCCAGCAGCCAGGCGGATGCAACTAATGAAAAACTGTTTTTT
TRBV7-3	TRBD1	TRBJ1-3	NA	CASSPGQDSGNTIYF	TGTGCCAGCAGCCCAGGACAGGATTCTGGAAACACCATATATTTT
TRBV24-1	NA	TRBJ2-2	NA	CATSDLGAEGTGELFF	TGTGCCACCAGTGATTTGGGGGCCGAAGGGACCGGGGAGCTGTTTTTT
TRBV6-5	TRBD2	TRBJ2-3	NA	CASSTGTSSDTQYF	TGTGCCAGCAGTACCGGGACTAGTTCAGATACGCAGTATTTT
TRBV6-4	TRBD2	TRBJ2-1	NA	CASSDSETSGRREQFF	TGTGCCAGCAGTGATTCCGAGACTAGCGGGAGAAGGGAGCAGTTCTTC
TRBV6-5	NA	TRBJ2-7	NA	CASRAGGASYEQYF	TGTGCCAGCAGGGCCGGCGGGGCCTCCTACGAGCAGTACTTC
TRBV29-1	NA	TRBJ1-1	once	CSVQGGTISNTEAFF	TGCAGCGTCCAAGGAGGCACAATTTCGAACACTGAAGCTTTCTTT
TRBV3-1/TRBV3-2	NA	TRBJ1-4	NA	CASSPRGGTNEKLFF	TGTGCCAGCAGCCCCCGCGGGGGGACTAATGAAAAACTGTTTTTT
TRBV20-1	NA	TRBJ2-5	NA	CSGSDRGGPETQYF	TGCAGCGGTAGTGATAGGGGGGGCCCGGAGACCCAGTACTTC
TRBV14	TRBD2	TRBJ2-7	NA	CASSQELAGSYEQYF	TGTGCCAGCAGCCAGGAACTAGCGGGATCTTACGAGCAGTACTTC
TRBV7-3	TRBD2	TRBJ2-5	once	CASSSGLAGIQETQYF	TGTGCCAGCAGCTCGGGACTAGCGGGAATTCAAGAGACCCAGTACTTC
TRBV19	TRBD1	TRBJ1-4	NA	CASSIPGQANEKLFF	TGTGCCAGTAGTATACCAGGACAGGCTAATGAAAAACTGTTTTTT
TRBV24-1	TRBD1	TRBJ1-1	NA	CATSDLKGGQNTEAFF	TGTGCCACCAGTGATTTGAAAGGGGGCCAGAACACTGAAGCTTTCTTT
TRBV27	TRBD2	TRBJ2-1	NA	CASRTSDSYNEQFF	TGTGCCAGCAGGACTAGCGACTCCTACAATGAGCAGTTCTTC
TRBV12-5	TRBD1	TRBJ1-1	once	CASGTGLNTEAFF	TGTGCTAGCGGGACAGGGTTGAACACTGAAGCTTTCTTT
TRBV10-3	NA	TRBJ1-1	few	CAISGQGNTEAFF	TGTGCCATCAGTGGTCAGGGGAACACTGAAGCTTTCTTT
TRBV6-5	TRBD2	TRBJ2-7	NA	CASSYASGAVYEQYF	TGTGCCAGCAGTTACGCTAGCGGGGCCGTCTACGAGCAGTACTTC
TRBV6-5	TRBD2	TRBJ2-1	NA	CASTALAGVNEQFF	TGTGCCAGCACCGCCTTAGCGGGAGTGAATGAGCAGTTCTTC
TRBV2	TRBD1	TRBJ2-1	few	CASNLTPWDRGRDEQFF	TGTGCCAGCAACTTAACTCCATGGGACAGGGGGCGCGATGAGCAGTTCTTC
TRBV15	TRBD1	TRBJ2-2	NA	CATSRDRTGGRTGELFF	TGTGCCACCAGCAGAGACCGGACAGGGGGCCGGACCGGGGAGCTGTTTTTT
TRBV5-1	TRBD2	TRBJ2-5	NA	CASRSTSGETQYF	TGCGCCAGCAGGTCGACTAGCGGGGAGACCCAGTACTTC
TRBV28	TRBD2	TRBJ2-7	NA	CASSFSGTTSEQYF	TGTGCCAGCAGTTTCTCCGGGACTACGAGCGAGCAGTACTTC
TRBV6-1	NA	TRBJ2-7	NA	CASSDPHLGPSYEQYF	TGTGCCAGCAGTGACCCTCACCTAGGTCCCTCCTACGAGCAGTACTTC
TRBV3-1/TRBV3-2	NA	TRBJ1-6	NA	CASSRTTGSSSPLHF	TGTGCCAGCAGCCGAACGACAGGATCAAGTTCACCCCTCCACTTT
TRBV11-2	TRBD1	TRBJ2-1	NA	CASSLDLGQRIYNEQFF	TGTGCCAGCAGCTTAGATCTGGGACAGAGGATATACAATGAGCAGTTCTTC
TRBV19	NA	TRBJ2-3	NA	CATYGQGSTDTQYF	TGTGCCACCTATGGGCAGGGGAGCACAGATACGCAGTATTTT
TRBV28	NA	TRBJ1-1	NA	CASSRPGGNTEAFF	TGTGCCAGCAGTCGACCCGGGGGAAACACTGAAGCTTTCTTT
TRBV4-2	NA	TRBJ2-3	NA	CASSQAPAGADTQYF	TGTGCCAGCAGCCAGGCGCCAGCAGGCGCAGATACGCAGTATTTT
TRBV18	NA	TRBJ2-7	NA	CASSPSYGEQYF	TGTGCCAGCTCTCCCTCCTACGGGGAGCAGTACTTC
TRBV5-1	TRBD2	TRBJ2-1	NA	CASSLRAGEMIEQFF	TGCGCCAGCAGCTTGAGAGCGGGAGAGATGATTGAGCAGTTCTTC
TRBV12-3/TRBV12-4	NA	TRBJ1-6	NA	CASSRSLNSPLHF	TGTGCCAGCAGCCGGAGTCTTAATTCACCCCTCCACTTT
TRBV7-9	NA	TRBJ2-5	NA	CASSHSTGQETQYF	TGTGCCAGCAGCCACTCAACAGGGCAAGAGACCCAGTACTTC
TRBV12-5	TRBD1	TRBJ1-2	NA	CASGSSPGQGRGYTF	TGTGCTAGTGGCTCGTCGCCGGGACAGGGGCGAGGCTACACCTTC
TRBV20-1	TRBD1	TRBJ1-1	NA	CKPGQVAEAFF	TGCAAACCGGGACAGGTCGCTGAAGCTTTCTTT
TRBV7-6	TRBD1	TRBJ2-6	NA	CASSAIDRGVSGANVLTF	TGTGCCAGCAGCGCAATCGACAGGGGGGTCTCTGGGGCCAACGTCCTGACTTTC
TRBV11-2	NA	TRBJ2-1	NA	CASSWAGNEQFF	TGTGCCAGCAGCTGGGCTGGCAATGAGCAGTTCTTC
TRBV24-1	NA	TRBJ2-5	NA	CATSDSQGRETQYF	TGTGCCACCAGTGATTCGCAGGGGCGAGAGACCCAGTACTTC
TRBV10-3	TRBD1	TRBJ2-3	NA	CAISGGGEGTDTQYF	TGTGCCATCAGTGGAGGGGGCGAGGGCACAGATACGCAGTATTTT
TRBV29-1	TRBD2	TRBJ2-3	NA	CSSGGAGGSTDTQYF	TGCAGTTCCGGTGGTGCGGGAGGTAGCACAGATACGCAGTATTTT
TRBV5-6	NA	TRBJ2-7	NA	CASSEPGLYEQYF	TGTGCCAGCAGCGAACCGGGACTCTACGAGCAGTACTTC
TRBV18	TRBD1	TRBJ2-6	NA	CASSPKGQGASGANVLTF	TGTGCCAGCTCACCAAAGGGACAGGGGGCGAGTGGGGCCAACGTCCTGACTTTC
TRBV18	NA	TRBJ2-2	NA	CASSSSHSGELFF	TGTGCCAGCTCATCGAGCCACTCCGGGGAGCTGTTTTTT
TRBV5-5	TRBD2	TRBJ2-7	NA	CASSLEGGWAGEQYF	TGTGCCAGCAGCTTGGAGGGAGGGTGGGCCGGCGAGCAGTACTTC
TRBV7-9	TRBD2	TRBJ2-2	NA	CASRWTSGFRGGELFF	TGTGCCAGCAGGTGGACTAGCGGGTTTCGTGGCGGGGAGCTGTTTTTT
TRBV9	TRBD2	TRBJ2-1	NA	CASRKSGRGGEQFF	TGTGCCAGCAGAAAAAGCGGGAGGGGCGGGGAGCAGTTCTTC
TRBV5-1	TRBD1	TRBJ2-1	NA	CASSTQGQGTSNEQFF	TGCGCCAGCAGCACCCAGGGACAGGGAACCTCCAATGAGCAGTTCTTC
TRBV9	TRBD2	TRBJ2-3	NA	CVSSTHLAGGTDTQYF	TGTGTCAGCAGCACCCACCTAGCGGGGGGCACAGATACGCAGTATTTT
TRBV7-9	TRBD1	TRBJ1-4	NA	CASSAGPTRGTIF	TGTGCCAGCAGCGCCGGGCCAACCAGGGGGACGATTTTT
TRBV19	TRBD1	TRBJ1-1	once	CASRDTDRGPVTFF	TGTGCCAGTAGGGACACGGACAGGGGCCCGGTGACTTTCTTT
TRBV5-4	TRBD1	TRBJ1-2	NA	CASSWGTVIARHYGYTF	TGTGCCAGCAGCTGGGGGACAGTTATTGCCCGACACTATGGCTACACCTTC
TRBV18	TRBD2	TRBJ2-5	NA	CASSLPGWDYGYQETQYF	TGTGCCAGCTCACTACCGGGCTGGGACTACGGATACCAAGAGACCCAGTACTTC
TRBV24-1	TRBD2	TRBJ2-2	NA	CATSDAGTSGGGGELFF	TGTGCCACCAGTGACGCTGGGACTAGCGGGGGGGGCGGGGAGCTGTTTTTT
TRBV5-1	TRBD1	TRBJ2-7	many	CASSSMTGGVGEQYF	TGCGCCAGCAGCTCAATGACAGGGGGAGTAGGAGAGCAGTACTTC
TRBV13	NA	TRBJ2-4	NA	CASSLGWAKNIQYF	TGTGCCAGCAGCCTCGGTTGGGCCAAAAACATTCAGTACTTC
TRBV5-6	NA	TRBJ1-6	NA	CASSSGRGTSPLHF	TGTGCCAGCAGCTCTGGGCGGGGTACATCACCCCTCCACTTT
TRBV7-2	NA	TRBJ2-7	NA	CASSLALYEQYF	TGTGCCAGCAGCTTAGCTCTATACGAGCAGTACTTC